Below, 3 T cell receptor beta chains from the same sample are listed, as sequenced in a study of Graves' ophthalmopathy and Graves' hyperthyroidism. RNA transcripts served as template for amplifying TCR beta CDR3 sequences. HTBI-primed RT-PCR formed the first round, and a multiplex PCR formed the second. TCRdb passed the multiplex PCR reads through MiXCR, listing each CDR3 protein once. The top ten hold approximately 9.6% of the sample, which has under 250,000 distinct CDR3 sequences, under 30% seen once. The source material was peripheral blood. These receptor sequences come from a man aged 45-65 years with Graves' ophthalmopathy.

At least ten counts were recorded for this clonotype. J is TRBJ1-5 and V is TRBV5-1; no definite D call. In germline, CDR1 is SGHRS, CDR2 YFSETQ. This CDR3 is built from 17 residues. The V gene lost 2 bases and the J gene lost 0 bases, with 15 bases spanning the gap. CDR3 sequence reads: CASSLGLRGDSNQPQHF. CDR3 DNA sequence: TGCGCCAGCAGCTTAGGTTTGAGAGGAGATAGCAATCAGCCCCAGCATTTT.

This clonotype has a count of ten or more. The chain's CDR3 is CASSLRGRGDNSPLHF. The CDR3 DNA is TGTGCCAGCAGCTTACGAGGCCGGGGGGATAATTCACCCCTCCACTTT. The V call is TRBV7-3, the J call TRBJ1-6, with a weak D call TRBD1 (5 bases). This CDR3 has 16 amino acids. Trimming stripped 2 bases from V and 5 bases from J, with 13 bases between. Germline CDR1 SGHTA, CDR2 FQGTGA.

This chain links TRBV4-2 with TRBJ2-2; no firm D call. The CDR3 spans 15 residues. V was cut by 1 base and J by 0 bases, with 6 bases left in between. Germline loops: CDR1 LGHNA, CDR2 YNFKEQ. CDR3 DNA: TGTGCCAGCAGCCAAGTGAGTCCGAACACCGGGGAGCTGTTTTTT. It specifies CASSQVSPNTGELFF.